This TCR beta chain was profiled in a study of blood T cells in healthy people across ages. The authors ran a second PCR of about 7 to 11 cycles using a sample-barcoded 5' primer and a J-beta primer mix. TCRdb reanalysed the 5' RACE reads using MiXCR and keeps one entry per CDR3 protein. The table lists roughly 1,800,000 distinct CDR3 sequences, approximately 50% of them singletons. The TCR comes from a woman between 40 and 50 years old in good health. The source material was blood.

Here the CDR3 reads CASRLAGLYEQYF. The CDR3 DNA sequence: TGTGCCAGCAGACTAGCAGGCTTATACGAGCAGTACTTC. The chain couples TRBV6-1 to TRBJ2-4; tentative D call: TRBD2 (6 bases). The end of the DNA is better explained by TRBJ2-7, so the J call may be wrong. This CDR3 contains 13 residues. Germline V gene sequence: CDR1 MNHNS, CDR2 SASEGT.